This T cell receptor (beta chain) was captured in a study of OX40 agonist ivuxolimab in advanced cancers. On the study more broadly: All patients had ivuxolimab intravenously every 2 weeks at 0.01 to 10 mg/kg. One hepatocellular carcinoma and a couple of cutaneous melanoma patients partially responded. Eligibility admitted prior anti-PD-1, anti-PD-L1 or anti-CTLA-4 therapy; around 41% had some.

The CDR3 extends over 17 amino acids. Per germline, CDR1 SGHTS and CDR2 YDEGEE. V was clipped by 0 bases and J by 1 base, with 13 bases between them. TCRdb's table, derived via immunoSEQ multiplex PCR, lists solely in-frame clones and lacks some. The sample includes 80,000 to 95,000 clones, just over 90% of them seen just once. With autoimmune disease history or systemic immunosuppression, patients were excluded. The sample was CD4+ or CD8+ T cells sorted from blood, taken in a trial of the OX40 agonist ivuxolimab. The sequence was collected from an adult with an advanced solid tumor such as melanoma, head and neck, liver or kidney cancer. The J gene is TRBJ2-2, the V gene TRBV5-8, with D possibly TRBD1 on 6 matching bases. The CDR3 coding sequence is TGTGCCAGCAGCTTGGAGATGGACAGCATGAACACCGGGGAGCTGTTTTTT. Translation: CASSLEMDSMNTGELFF.